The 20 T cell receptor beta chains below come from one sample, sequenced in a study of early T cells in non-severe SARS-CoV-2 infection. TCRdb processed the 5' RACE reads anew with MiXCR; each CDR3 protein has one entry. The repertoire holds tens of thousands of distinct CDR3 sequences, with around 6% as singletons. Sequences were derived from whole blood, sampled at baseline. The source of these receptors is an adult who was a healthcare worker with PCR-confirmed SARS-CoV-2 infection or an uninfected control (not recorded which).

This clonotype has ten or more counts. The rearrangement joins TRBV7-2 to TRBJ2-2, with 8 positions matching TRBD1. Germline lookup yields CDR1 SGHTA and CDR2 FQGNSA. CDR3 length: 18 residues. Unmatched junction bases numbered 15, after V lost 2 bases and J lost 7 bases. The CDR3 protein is CASSLQGIRQGLGGELFF. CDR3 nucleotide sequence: TGTGCCAGCAGCTTACAGGGTATCCGACAGGGGCTCGGCGGGGAGCTGTTTTTT.

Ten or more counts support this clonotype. The CDR3 region has the DNA TGTGCCAGCTCACTCCAAGACAGATATCAGCCCCAGCATTTT. Translated, it gives CASSLQDRYQPQHF. The chain employs TRBV18 and TRBJ1-5, with D perhaps matching TRBD1 (5 bases). Germline-derived CDR1 and CDR2 are KGHSH and LQKENI. Trimming stripped 4 bases from V and 5 bases from J, with 12 bases between. This CDR3 spans 14 amino acids.

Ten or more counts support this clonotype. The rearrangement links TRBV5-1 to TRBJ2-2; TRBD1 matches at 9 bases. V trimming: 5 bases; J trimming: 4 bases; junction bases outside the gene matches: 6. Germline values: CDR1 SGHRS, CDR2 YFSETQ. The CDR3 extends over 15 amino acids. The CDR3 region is CASSQGQGLTGELFF. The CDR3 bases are TGCGCCAGCAGTCAAGGACAGGGGCTCACCGGGGAGCTGTTTTTT.

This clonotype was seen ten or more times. The CDR3 coding sequence is TGTGCCAGCAGCCCCTACTACGAGCAGTACTTC. Translated, it gives CASSPYYEQYF. This rearrangement joins TRBV11-2 to TRBJ2-7; the D is unclear. V lost 5 bases to trimming and J lost 3 bases, with 5 bases between them. CDR1 SGHAT and CDR2 FQNNGV come from the germline V gene. This CDR3 region has 11 residues.

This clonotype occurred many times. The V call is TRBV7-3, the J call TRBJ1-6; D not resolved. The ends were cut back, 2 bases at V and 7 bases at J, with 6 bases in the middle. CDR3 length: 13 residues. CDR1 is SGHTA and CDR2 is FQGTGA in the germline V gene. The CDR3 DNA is TGTGCCAGCAGCTTATTGGGGAATTCACCCCTCCACTTT. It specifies CASSLLGNSPLHF.

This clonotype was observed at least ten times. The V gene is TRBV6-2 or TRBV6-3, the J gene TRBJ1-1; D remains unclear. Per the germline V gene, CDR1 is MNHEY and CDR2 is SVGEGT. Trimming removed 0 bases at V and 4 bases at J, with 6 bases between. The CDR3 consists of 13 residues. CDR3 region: CASSYSGRTEAFF. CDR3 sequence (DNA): TGTGCCAGCAGTTACTCCGGACGCACTGAAGCTTTCTTT.

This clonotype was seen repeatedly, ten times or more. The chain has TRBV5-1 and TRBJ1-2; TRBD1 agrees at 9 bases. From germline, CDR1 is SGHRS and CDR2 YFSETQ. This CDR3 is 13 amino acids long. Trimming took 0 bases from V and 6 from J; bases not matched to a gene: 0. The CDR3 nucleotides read TGCGCCAGCAGCTTGGGGACAGGGGATGGCTACACCTTC. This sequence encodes CASSLGTGDGYTF.

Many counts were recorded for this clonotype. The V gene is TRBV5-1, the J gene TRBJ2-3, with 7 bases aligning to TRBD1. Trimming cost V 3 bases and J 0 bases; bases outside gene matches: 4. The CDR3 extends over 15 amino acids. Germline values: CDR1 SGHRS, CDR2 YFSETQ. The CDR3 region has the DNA TGCGCCAGCAGCTCAGAGGGGGCTAGCACAGATACGCAGTATTTT. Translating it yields CASSSEGASTDTQYF.

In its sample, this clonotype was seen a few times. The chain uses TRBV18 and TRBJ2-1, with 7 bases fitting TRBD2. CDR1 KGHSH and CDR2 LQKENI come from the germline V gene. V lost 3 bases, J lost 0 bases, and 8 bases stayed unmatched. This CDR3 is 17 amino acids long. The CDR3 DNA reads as TGTGCCAGCTCACCCCGGGGGGATAGCCTCTCCTACAATGAGCAGTTCTTC. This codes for CASSPRGDSLSYNEQFF.

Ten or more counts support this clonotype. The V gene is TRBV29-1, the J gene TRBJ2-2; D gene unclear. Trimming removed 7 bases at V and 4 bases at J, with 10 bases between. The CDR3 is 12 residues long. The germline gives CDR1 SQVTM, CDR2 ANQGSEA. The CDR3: CSGGDSTGELFF. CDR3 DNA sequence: TGCAGCGGTGGGGATTCCACCGGGGAGCTGTTTTTT.

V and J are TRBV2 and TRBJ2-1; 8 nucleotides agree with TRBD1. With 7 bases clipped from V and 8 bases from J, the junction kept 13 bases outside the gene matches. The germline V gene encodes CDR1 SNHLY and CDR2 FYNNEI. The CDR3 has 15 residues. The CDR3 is CASIGQGGERDEQFF. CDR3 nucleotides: TGTGCCAGCATAGGACAGGGCGGGGAAAGGGATGAGCAGTTCTTC.

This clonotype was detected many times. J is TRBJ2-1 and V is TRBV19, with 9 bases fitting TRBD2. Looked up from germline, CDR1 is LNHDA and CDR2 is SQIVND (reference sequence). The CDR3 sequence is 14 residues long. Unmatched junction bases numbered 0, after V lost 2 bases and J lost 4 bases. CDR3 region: CASSILAGYNEQFF. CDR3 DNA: TGTGCCAGTAGTATACTAGCGGGGTACAATGAGCAGTTCTTC.

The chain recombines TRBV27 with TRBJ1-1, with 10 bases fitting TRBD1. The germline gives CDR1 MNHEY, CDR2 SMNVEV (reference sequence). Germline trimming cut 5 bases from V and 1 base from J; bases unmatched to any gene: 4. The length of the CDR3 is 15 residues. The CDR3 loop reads CASSKRQGANTEAFF. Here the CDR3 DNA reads TGTGCCAGCAGTAAAAGACAGGGGGCGAACACTGAAGCTTTCTTT.

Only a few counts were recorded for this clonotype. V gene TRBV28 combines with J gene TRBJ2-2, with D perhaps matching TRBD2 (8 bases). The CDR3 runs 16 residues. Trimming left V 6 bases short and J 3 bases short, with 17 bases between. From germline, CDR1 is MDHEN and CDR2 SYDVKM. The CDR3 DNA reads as TGTGCCAGCAGCACAGGGGCTAGCGGGCACACCGGGGAGCTGTTTTTT. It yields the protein CASSTGASGHTGELFF.

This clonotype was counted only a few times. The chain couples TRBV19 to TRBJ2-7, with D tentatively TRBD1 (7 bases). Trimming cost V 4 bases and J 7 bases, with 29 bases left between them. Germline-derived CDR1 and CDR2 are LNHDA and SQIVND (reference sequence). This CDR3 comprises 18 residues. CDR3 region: CASSKRGRGDVLHREQYF. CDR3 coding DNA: TGTGCCAGTAGTAAAAGGGGCAGGGGGGATGTCCTACATCGGGAGCAGTACTTC. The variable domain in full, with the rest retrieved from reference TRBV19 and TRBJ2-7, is DGGITQSPKYLFRKEGQNVTLSCEQNLNHDAMYWYRQDPGQGLRLIYYSQIVNDFQKGDIAEGYSVSREKKESFPLTVTSAQKNPTAFYLCASSKRGRGDVLHREQYFGPGTRLTVT.

The CDR3 region is CASSLMAAYEQYF. CDR3 nucleotides: TGTGCCAGCAGCTTAATGGCAGCCTACGAGCAGTACTTC. The chain recombines TRBV11-2 with TRBJ2-7; unclear D gene. Germline V gives CDR1 SGHAT, CDR2 FQNNGV. This CDR3 is 13 amino acids long. Trimming stripped 2 bases from V and 2 bases from J, with 7 bases between.

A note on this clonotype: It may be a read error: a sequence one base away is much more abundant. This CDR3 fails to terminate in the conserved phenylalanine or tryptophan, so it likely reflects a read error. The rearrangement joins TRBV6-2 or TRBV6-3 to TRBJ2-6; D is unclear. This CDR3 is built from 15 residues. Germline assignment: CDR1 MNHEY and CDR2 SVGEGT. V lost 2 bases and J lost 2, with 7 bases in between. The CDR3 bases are TGTGCCAGCAGTTACGGGGATACTGGGGCCAACGTCCTGACTTAC. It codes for CASSYGDTGANVLTY.

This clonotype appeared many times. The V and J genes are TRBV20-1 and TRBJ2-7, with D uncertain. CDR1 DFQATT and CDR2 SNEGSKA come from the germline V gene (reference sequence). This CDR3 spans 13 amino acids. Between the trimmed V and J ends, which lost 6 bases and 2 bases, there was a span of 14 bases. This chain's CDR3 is CSAHGPDPYEQYF. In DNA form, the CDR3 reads TGCAGTGCCCACGGACCTGATCCCTACGAGCAGTACTTC.

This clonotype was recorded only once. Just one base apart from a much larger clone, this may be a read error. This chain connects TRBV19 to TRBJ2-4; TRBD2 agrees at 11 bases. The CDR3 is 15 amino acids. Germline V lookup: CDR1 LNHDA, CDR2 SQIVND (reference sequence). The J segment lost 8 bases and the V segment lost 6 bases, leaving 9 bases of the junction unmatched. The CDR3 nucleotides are TGTGCCAGTAGCCCGGCACTAGCGGGAGCTGACATTCAGTACTTC. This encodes CASSPALAGADIQYF.

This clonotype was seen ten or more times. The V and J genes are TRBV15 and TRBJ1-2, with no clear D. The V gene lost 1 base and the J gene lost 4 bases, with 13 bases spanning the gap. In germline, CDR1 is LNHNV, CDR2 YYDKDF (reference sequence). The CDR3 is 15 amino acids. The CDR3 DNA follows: TGTGCCACCAGCAGAGTCCGGGCTCCTAGCTATGGCTACACCTTC. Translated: CATSRVRAPSYGYTF.